This TCR beta chain was captured by sequencing in a study of post-analysis software for immune sequencing data. Study details: Several disease courses (relapsing-remitting, secondary progressive and progressive-relapsing) of multiple sclerosis were included. Whole-study findings and limits: Patients had higher frequencies than controls of roughly five TRBV segments, including TRBV5-6, TRBV5-1 and TRBV20-1. F measure showed strong co-clustering of same-batch samples. In multiple sclerosis, normalized Chao1 diversity was significantly below that of controls.

With 4 bases removed from V and 3 bases from J, the gap between germline ends came to 16 bases. CDR3 length: 15 amino acids. The germline CDR1 and CDR2 sequences are DFQATT and SNEGSKA (reference sequence). Unique molecular identifiers featured in each of the TCR beta cDNA libraries. Each sample of about 0.95 to 10 million input T cells yielded approximately 500,000 cDNA molecules, so each molecule approximated one T cell. TCRdb passed the PCR reads through MiXCR, listing each CDR3 protein once. The sample gives 740,000 or so distinct CDR3 sequences, about 53% of which show up once; roughly 4.4% is in the top ten. Concerning this clonotype: What it recognizes is unknown.

This chain uses TRBV20-1 with TRBJ2-1; perhaps TRBD2 as D (5 bases). The TCR sequence derives from a girl aged 5-17 years with multiple sclerosis. The sequenced sample consisted of blood. CDR3 residues: CSATAGRLYYNEQFF. The DNA for the CDR3 is TGCAGTGCTACCGCCGGCAGACTATACTACAATGAGCAGTTCTTC.